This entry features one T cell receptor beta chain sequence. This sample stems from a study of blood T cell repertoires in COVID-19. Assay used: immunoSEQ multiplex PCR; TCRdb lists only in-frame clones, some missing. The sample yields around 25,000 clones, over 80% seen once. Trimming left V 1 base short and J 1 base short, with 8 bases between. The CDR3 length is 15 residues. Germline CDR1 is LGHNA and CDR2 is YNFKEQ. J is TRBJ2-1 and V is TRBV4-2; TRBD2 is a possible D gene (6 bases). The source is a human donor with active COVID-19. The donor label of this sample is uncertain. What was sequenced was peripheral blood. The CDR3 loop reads CASSQGGISYNEQFF. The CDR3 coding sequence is TGTGCCAGCAGCCAAGGCGGGATTTCCTACAATGAGCAGTTCTTC.